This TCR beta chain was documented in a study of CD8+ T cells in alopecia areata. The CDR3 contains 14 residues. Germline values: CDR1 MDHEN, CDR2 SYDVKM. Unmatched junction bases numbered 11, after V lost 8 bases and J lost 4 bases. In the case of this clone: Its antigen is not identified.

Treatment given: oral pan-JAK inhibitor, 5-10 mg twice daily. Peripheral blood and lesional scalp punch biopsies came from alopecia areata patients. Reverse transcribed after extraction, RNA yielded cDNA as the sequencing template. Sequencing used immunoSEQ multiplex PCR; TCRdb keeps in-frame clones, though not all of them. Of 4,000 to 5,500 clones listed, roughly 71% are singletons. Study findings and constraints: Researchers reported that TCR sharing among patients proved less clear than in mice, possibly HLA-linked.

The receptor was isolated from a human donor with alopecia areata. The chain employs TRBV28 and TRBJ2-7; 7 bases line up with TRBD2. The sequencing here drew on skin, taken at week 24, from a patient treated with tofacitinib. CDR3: CASFGFGTKYEQYF. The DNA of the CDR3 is TGTGCCAGCTTTGGTTTTGGGACTAAATACGAGCAGTACTTC.